This T cell receptor beta chain emerged from a study of blood T cells in healthy people across ages (dated by TCRdb to about 2015). Some background on the complete study: In model experiments, template switching captured about one uniquely barcoded TCR beta cDNA molecule for every two T cells. To track age-related changes in TCR beta repertoire diversity, the study relied on deep sequencing normalized with unique cDNA molecular identifiers. The donors were split into four age groups: young (average 16 years), middle-aged (around 40), aged (62) and long-lived (82). Donors of different ages were randomly distributed across sequencing lanes to avoid experimental bias. For two donors (one aged 18 to 29 and one aged 80 or older), the study analyzed two additional independent replicas of 1 million unique cDNA reads from the same blood draw. On the study overall, not on this receptor specifically: Compared with the aged group, the long-lived group had more naive CD4+ T cells, fewer expanded clones and increased TCR diversity, a pattern suggesting age selection. The CMV infection status of donors was not known, potentially confounding age-related changes in expanded clonotypes. Observed TCR beta diversity correlated strongly with the percentage of naive T cells measured by flow cytometry. As age increased, observed TCR beta diversity per million T cells dropped in a roughly linear way, and a significant reduction was already evident by age approximately 40. Estimates of total diversity based on one million sequenced T cells were considered lower bounds and underestimates. Conclusive comparison of naive and antigen-experienced compartments was prevented by the profiling of bulk unsorted PBMCs.

Library construction relied on 5' RACE. TCRdb lists the instrument as Illumina HiSeq 2500. A second about 6 to 11 cycle PCR used a sample-barcoded 5' primer and a J-beta primer mix. A template-switch 5' adaptor carrying 12 random nucleotides introduced a unique molecular identifier onto each TCR beta cDNA molecule. Each sample yielded at least 3 million CDR3-containing paired-end reads. All of the RNA was converted into first-strand cDNA using the Mint cDNA synthesis kit, with a TRBC-specific oligonucleotide serving as the primer. Following uracil-DNA glycosylase treatment, a first 18-cycle PCR with universal primers M1SS and BC2_uni_R was performed on all cDNA. The published analysis was carried out like this. For normalization, 1 million high-quality reads were randomly selected from each sample, with every read carrying a distinct molecular identifier. Instead of being binned into consensus sequences, reads that shared molecular identifiers were thrown out. MiTCR, run with a Q25 quality threshold and the strictest error-elimination algorithm, handled CDR3 identification, clonotype clustering and error correction. Lower-bound total TCR beta diversity was estimated with a nonparametric unseen species model using Euler transformation. TCRdb trimmed the raw reads at Q25, called clones with MiXCR and kept productive beta chains. Rows merge per CDR3 protein into single entries with the most common DNA and genes. It is TCRdb's table, rather than the study itself, that gives the V and J calls and clone size. Here the sample has under 800,000 distinct CDR3 sequences; about 21% occur a single time. About 3.6% of the sample belongs to the ten largest clones.

The roughly 39 donors, aged about 6 to 95 years, were systemically healthy Caucasian individuals from Russia. Each donor gave about 9.7 milliliters of peripheral blood, drawn into EDTA-treated Vacutainer tubes. Ficoll-Paque density-gradient centrifugation was used to isolate PBMCs, with at least 6.5 million per sample. Trizol reagent was used to extract total RNA from PBMCs, with at least 6 micrograms per sample. Naive CD45RAhigh/CD27high T cell percentages were measured by flow cytometry on a PBMC aliquot from every donor. As regards this clonotype: This receptor's antigen is unknown. No base quality values were provided; no much bigger clone lies one nucleotide off.

The CDR3 numbers 15 residues from cysteine through phenylalanine. Only the CDR3 part of the read is kept: 45 bases, read in frame from the first base. Based on the germline V gene, the CDR1 and CDR2 sequences are KGHSH and LQKENI. A distance of 13 bases separates the germline ends of V and J, which lose 3 bases and 2 bases respectively. Sequencing used blood. The receptor comes from a man in his sixties or seventies in good health. The rearranged chain carries TRBV18 and TRBJ1-2; no D gene call is confident. The DNA reads TGTGCCAGCTCACCCCTGGACGGGTACAACTATGGCTACACCTTC. Its coded protein is CASSPLDGYNYGYTF.